This note documents a single T cell receptor beta chain sequence. No antigen is known for it. Base qualities were left out, and no much larger clone turns up one base away. V lost 0 bases and J lost 6 bases, and the count of bases not matched to a germline gene is 9. The CDR3 sequence holds 18 residues, the cysteine and phenylalanine included. CDR3 DNA only is kept here, 54 bases in frame from base 1. This sample was taken from a study of T cell responses to AZD1222 COVID-19 vaccine (dated by TCRdb to about 2021). In terms of the full investigation: Because spike-specific TCR depth and breadth did not differ between the two schedules, AZD1222 recipients who got a second dose at roughly 4 weeks were pooled with those who got a second dose at roughly 12 weeks. A total of just over 230 trial participants underwent TCR sequencing, of whom 200 to 220 had received two doses of AZD1222 and around 25 had received two doses of the MenACWY control vaccine. Trial participants were enrolled by age into subgroups of 18-55, 56-69 and 70-plus years, and around 150, 28 and 57 TCR-sequenced participants, respectively, were included in these subgroups. The research as a whole found: The 56-69-year group was small, and its depth increase did not reach significance, likely because of low power. Reportedly, almost half of the unique spike-specific TCRs recognized epitopes lying outside the regions that are mutated in the B.1.351 and B.1.1.7 variants. Because no day 14 peak-response samples were available, the repertoires could be characterized only after the peak T cell response. The vaccine-associated CD4 TCRs covered the entire spike protein, and the dominant responses fell in regions 160-218 and 743-854. Participants were mostly white British and included more females than males, and it was suggested by the authors that clonal diversity may have been underestimated. Only five to seven AZD1222 recipients were SARS-CoV-2 seropositive at baseline, limiting conclusions about previously exposed vaccinees. After two AZD1222 doses, spike-specific TCR breadth and depth were significantly higher than at day 0 and than in MenACWY recipients.

The CDR3 regions of human TCRbeta chains were analyzed by immunosequencing. The authors' pipeline ran thus. Repertoire TCRs were checked for matches against a reference library of SARS-CoV-2-specific TCRs that had been generated using the MIRA antigen-specificity platform. Breadth meant the fraction of unique TCRs that were SARS-CoV-2-associated, whereas depth meant the fraction of total T cells that were SARS-CoV-2-associated. Using the MIRA data, each spike-specific TCR was assigned both to the spike region to which the TCR was reactive and to a CD4 or CD8 class. Log10-transformed breadth and depth values were compared by one-way ANOVA with Sidak's multiple comparisons tests. The clones in this table, taken by TCRdb from immuneACCESS, are in-frame only. Not every clone is retained; where verified, under half of the shortfall comes from an unresolved V gene, and the cause of the rest is unknown. V, J and clone size derive from that table, while D and trimming were established from the DNA sequence. This sample has more than 150,000 clones in its table, and approximately 91% of those were observed once. Roughly 0.99% of the sample comes from the top ten.

Taken with the paper, the label for time point translates to: baseline before first vaccination. Vaccinee samples came from UK trials COV001 and COV002, including a single-blind randomized controlled phase 2/3 trial of AZD1222 (ChAdOx1 nCoV-19) in healthy adults. Trial participant PBMC samples were collected at day 0 and day 28 after the second dose for TCRbeta chain sequencing. This chain joins TRBV23-1 to TRBJ2-3, with 13 middle bases fitting TRBD2. TRBV23-1 has ORF status, its function being uncertain. The sequenced sample was peripheral blood, obtained on day 0 of AZD1222 vaccination. This TCR was recovered from an adult in good health. The sequenced DNA: TGCGCCAGCAGTCAATCTGAGGGACTAGCGGGAAGGGAGGATACGCAGTATTTT. This gives the protein CASSQSEGLAGREDTQYF.